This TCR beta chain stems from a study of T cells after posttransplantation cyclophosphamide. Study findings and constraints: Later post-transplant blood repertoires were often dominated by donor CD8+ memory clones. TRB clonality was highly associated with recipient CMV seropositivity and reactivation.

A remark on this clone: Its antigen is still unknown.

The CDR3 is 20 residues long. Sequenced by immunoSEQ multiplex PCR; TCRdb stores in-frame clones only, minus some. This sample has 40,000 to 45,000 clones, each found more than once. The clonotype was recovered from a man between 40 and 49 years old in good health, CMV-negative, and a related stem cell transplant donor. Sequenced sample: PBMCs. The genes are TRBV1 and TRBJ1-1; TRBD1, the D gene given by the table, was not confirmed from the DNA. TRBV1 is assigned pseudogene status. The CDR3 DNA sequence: TGCACCAGCAGCCGGCAAGAAGGGACCGGGGACAATTCCTTGGACACTGAAGCTTTCTTT. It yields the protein CTSSRQEGTGDNSLDTEAFF.